The 25 T cell receptor beta chains below were found in one sample sequenced in a study of cytomegalovirus exposure and HLA in healthy donors. PCR employed 60 Vbeta and 13 Jbeta primers. Libraries were prepared by immunoSEQ multiplex PCR; TCRdb keeps only in-frame clonotypes and omits some of them. The profile shows approximately 150,000 clones, roughly 80% of them singletons. The specimen was PBMCs. These receptors originate from a woman in her twenties or thirties in good health and CMV-seronegative.

This clone has just one count. V gene TRBV30 combines with J gene TRBJ2-4; possibly TRBD2 for D (6 bases). V was pared by 0 bases and J by 5 bases, with 8 bases between. This CDR3 is 13 amino acids long. From germline, CDR1 is GTSNPN and CDR2 SVGIG (reference sequence). The CDR3 sequence is CAWSVRLENIQYF. Written as DNA, the CDR3 is TGTGCCTGGAGTGTACGACTAGAAAACATTCAGTACTTC.

This clone was observed a handful of times. The chain uses TRBV19 and TRBJ1-1; D call uncertain. V gave up 5 bases and J gave up 4 bases, with 23 bases separating them. The germline CDR1 and CDR2 sequences are LNHDA and SQIVND (reference sequence). The CDR3 length is 17 residues. The CDR3, as DNA: TGTGCCAGTAGTCTCCAGCCCTCCCTGCGCGGGTCCACTGAAGCTTTCTTT. This sequence encodes CASSLQPSLRGSTEAFF.

The chain couples TRBV19 to TRBJ2-7; D possibly corresponds to TRBD2 (6 bases). Trimming removed 4 bases at V and 5 bases at J, with 15 bases between. The CDR3 has 14 amino acids. Germline CDR1 reads LNHDA; CDR2 reads SQIVND (reference sequence). The chain's CDR3 is CASSRYGRIHEQYF. The CDR3 DNA sequence: TGTGCCAGTAGTAGGTACGGGAGAATCCACGAGCAGTACTTC.

The chain is built from TRBV7-2 and TRBJ2-5; the match to TRBD1 covers 8 bases. The CDR3 loop spans 13 amino acids. Germline assignment: CDR1 SGHTA and CDR2 FQGNSA. V was pared by 5 bases and J by 5 bases, with 4 bases of the junction left unmatched. This CDR3 reads CASSGNRGETQYF. DNA for the CDR3: TGTGCCAGCAGCGGAAACAGGGGGGAGACCCAGTACTTC.

The V call is TRBV29-1, the J call TRBJ1-5, with 7 bases aligning to TRBD1. Germline V gene sequence: CDR1 SQVTM, CDR2 ANQGSEA. This CDR3 has 14 amino acids. V gave up 6 bases and J gave up 4 bases; unmatched junction bases: 9. CDR3 in DNA: TGCAGCGTCCGACAGGGTGGATGGAATCAGCCCCAGCATTTT. Translated, it gives CSVRQGGWNQPQHF.

The chain uses TRBV27 and TRBJ1-5, with TRBD1 matching over 7 bases. The germline V gene encodes CDR1 MNHEY and CDR2 SMNVEV (reference sequence). Trimming took 6 bases from V and 1 from J; bases not matched to a gene: 6. The CDR3 totals 15 residues. The CDR3 loop is CASRITGESNQPQHF. CDR3 DNA: TGTGCCAGCAGGATTACAGGGGAGAGCAATCAGCCCCAGCATTTT.

This clone has just a few counts. The rearrangement joins TRBV6-1 to TRBJ1-4, with 10 bases lining up with TRBD1. Germline CDR1 and CDR2: MNHNS and SASEGT. This CDR3 has 15 residues. V gave up 5 bases and J gave up 5 bases; unmatched junction bases: 5. The CDR3 region is CASSTRDRGNEKLFF. Here the CDR3 DNA reads TGTGCCAGCAGTACTCGGGACAGGGGAAATGAAAAACTGTTTTTT.

This rearrangement joins TRBV2 to TRBJ2-5; D may be TRBD2 (5 bases). Germline lookup yields CDR1 SNHLY and CDR2 FYNNEI. With 6 bases removed from V and 1 base from J, the gap between germline ends came to 9 bases. The CDR3 is made up of 13 amino acids. CDR3 protein: CASSSEAQETQYF. The DNA of the CDR3 is TGTGCCAGCAGCTCGGAGGCCCAAGAGACCCAGTACTTC.

Only one count was recorded for this clone. This chain joins TRBV7-8 and TRBJ1-2, with 9 bases aligning to TRBD1. Germline V lookup: CDR1 SGHVS, CDR2 FQNEAQ. The CDR3 extends over 14 amino acids. The trim removed 8 bases at V and 3 bases at J, leaving 7 bases unmatched. CDR3 amino acids: CASGDRGWDYGYTF. The DNA for the CDR3 is TGTGCCAGCGGCGACAGGGGGTGGGACTATGGCTACACCTTC.

The chain combines TRBV5-1 with TRBJ2-3; 8 nucleotides line up with TRBD1. With 4 bases clipped from V and 2 bases from J, the junction kept 9 bases outside the gene matches. From germline, CDR1 is SGHRS and CDR2 YFSETQ. This CDR3 has 16 amino acids. The CDR3 is CASSLGPTGATDTQYF. CDR3 DNA sequence: TGCGCCAGCAGCCTTGGGCCGACAGGGGCCACAGATACGCAGTATTTT.

V is TRBV15 and J is TRBJ1-4; D remains unclear. The CDR3 spans 14 residues. Germline lookup yields CDR1 LNHNV and CDR2 YYDKDF (reference sequence). V was cut by 3 bases and J by 0 bases, with 5 bases left in between. The chain's CDR3 is CATSRTTTNEKLFF. CDR3 nucleotides: TGTGCCACCAGCAGGACTACAACTAATGAAAAACTGTTTTTT.

V is TRBV29-1 and J is TRBJ2-7; 10 nucleotides agree with TRBD2. In germline, CDR1 is SQVTM, CDR2 ANQGSEA. The CDR3 covers 16 residues. The J segment lost 0 bases and the V segment lost 1 base, leaving 6 bases of the junction unmatched. The CDR3 DNA reads TGCAGCGTTGAAGGTCTAGCGGGAGAAGGCTCCTACGAGCAGTACTTC. Translated: CSVEGLAGEGSYEQYF.

The chain recombines TRBV9 with TRBJ1-1; D remains ambiguous. The CDR3 covers 14 residues. CDR1 SGDLS and CDR2 YYNGEE come from the germline V gene. V lost 0 bases and J lost 4, with 10 bases in between. In nucleotides, the CDR3 is TGTGCCAGCAGCGTAGACGGGCGGGCCACTGAAGCTTTCTTT. This sequence encodes CASSVDGRATEAFF.

The gene calls are TRBV5-1 and TRBJ1-1; TRBD1 might be the D (5 bases). The ends were cut back, 4 bases at V and 1 base at J, with 11 bases in the middle. The CDR3 length is 14 residues. Germline CDR1 and CDR2: SGHRS and YFSETQ. CDR3 DNA sequence: TGCGCCAGCAGCCGCGACAGACAGAACACTGAAGCTTTCTTT. Translation gives CASSRDRQNTEAFF.

This rearrangement joins TRBV7-3 to TRBJ2-3, with 8 positions matching TRBD1. Germline loops: CDR1 SGHTA, CDR2 FQGTGA. V dropped 5 bases and J dropped 5; count of bases not matched to a gene: 12. CDR3 length equals 16 residues. This CDR3 reads CASSERRQGAGDTQYF. CDR3 bases: TGTGCCAGCAGCGAAAGACGGCAGGGGGCAGGAGATACGCAGTATTTT.

V and J are TRBV5-1 and TRBJ2-3; maybe TRBD2 (6 bases). The germline V gene has CDR1 SGHRS and CDR2 YFSETQ. The CDR3 runs to 15 residues. The V and J ends lost 0 bases and 1 base respectively, with 9 bases between them. As DNA, the CDR3 is TGCGCCAGCAGCTTGGGGGCTAGCGGCACAGATACGCAGTATTTT. The encoded protein is CASSLGASGTDTQYF.

This clone occurred a few times. The chain recombines TRBV2 with TRBJ2-7; a weak D match, TRBD2 (7 bases). The ends were cut back, 6 bases at V and 0 bases at J, with 15 bases in the middle. CDR1 and CDR2 (germline): SNHLY, FYNNEI. The CDR3 runs to 15 residues. Here the CDR3 reads CASSDAGGLSYEQYF. The CDR3, as DNA: TGTGCCAGCAGCGACGCCGGGGGGCTCTCCTACGAGCAGTACTTC. Based on the CDR3 plus reference TRBV2 and TRBJ2-7, the full variable domain is EPEVTQTPSHQVTQMGQEVILRCVPISNHLYFYWYRQILGQKVEFLVSFYNNEISEKSEIFDDQFSVERPDGSNFTLKIRSTKLEDSAMYFCASSDAGGLSYEQYFGPGTRLTVT.

This chain joins TRBV11-1 and TRBJ2-1; weak D call: TRBD1 (7 bases). The CDR3 is 16 residues long. The germline CDR1 and CDR2 sequences are SGHAT and FQDESV (reference sequence). V lost 3 bases, J lost 10 bases, and 22 bases lay in between. The chain's CDR3 is CASSFRRGGGYEEQFF. CDR3 sequence (DNA): TGTGCCAGCAGCTTTAGACGCGGAGGGGGCTATGAGGAGCAGTTCTTC. The variable domain in full, completed from reference TRBV11-1 and TRBJ2-1, reads EAEVAQSPRYKITEKSQAVAFWCDPISGHATLYWYRQILGQGPELLVQFQDESVVDDSQLPKDRFSAERLKGVDSTLKIQPAELGDSAMYLCASSFRRGGGYEEQFFGPGTRLTVL.

The chain uses TRBV5-6 and TRBJ1-2; D call uncertain. The germline V gene encodes CDR1 SGHDT and CDR2 YYEEEE. CDR3 length equals 16 residues. The V and J ends lost 3 bases and 8 bases respectively, with 23 bases between them. The CDR3 DNA reads TGTGCCAGCAGCTCGGAGGGCAGAACCCTATTCGAAGGCTACACCTTC. As protein: CASSSEGRTLFEGYTF.

The genes are TRBV11-2 and TRBJ1-4; D may be TRBD1 (5 bases). The CDR3 sequence is 18 residues long. Trimming shortened V by 0 bases and J by 6 bases, and 20 bases separated the two germline ends. Germline V lookup: CDR1 SGHAT, CDR2 FQNNGV. The CDR3: CASSLDQWDYISHEKLFF. Here the CDR3 DNA reads TGTGCCAGCAGCTTAGATCAATGGGACTACATAAGTCATGAAAAACTGTTTTTT.

V and J are TRBV19 and TRBJ2-6; TRBD1 matches 8 bases. Germline CDR1 is LNHDA and CDR2 is SQIVND (reference sequence). V was pared by 3 bases and J by 0 bases, with 13 bases of the junction left unmatched. This CDR3 has 20 amino acids. This CDR3 reads CASSIGDRRHLSSGANVLTF. DNA of the CDR3: TGTGCCAGTAGTATTGGGGACAGGCGTCACCTAAGCTCTGGGGCCAACGTCCTGACTTTC.

The genes are TRBV5-4 and TRBJ2-3; maybe TRBD1 (6 bases). Germline values: CDR1 SGHNT, CDR2 YYREEE (reference sequence). The CDR3 has 17 amino acids. V lost 0 bases and J 2 bases, leaving 16 bases between the germline ends. DNA of the CDR3: TGTGCCAGCAGCTTGGTTGGACAGCGTCCAAACACAGATACGCAGTATTTT. It translates to CASSLVGQRPNTDTQYF.

This chain connects TRBV6-5 to TRBJ2-5; 8 bases line up with TRBD2. Germline V gives CDR1 MNHEY, CDR2 SVGAGI. The CDR3 consists of 15 residues. V was clipped by 7 bases and J by 7 bases; unmatched bases: 14. CDR3 residues: CASTRGLIAGGTQYF. For the CDR3, the DNA is TGTGCCAGCACCCGGGGGCTTATTGCGGGGGGGACCCAGTACTTC.

This chain uses TRBV19 with TRBJ2-4; 7 bases match TRBD1. V lost 5 bases and J lost 1; bases outside the gene matches: 11. Germline V CDR1 and CDR2: LNHDA, SQIVND (reference sequence). CDR3 length: 17 amino acids. The CDR3 is CASSRLPRGSAKNIQYF. In DNA, the CDR3 is TGTGCCAGTAGTCGGCTGCCCAGGGGGAGCGCCAAAAACATTCAGTACTTC.

The V call is TRBV27, the J call TRBJ2-7, with D maybe TRBD2 (6 bases). This CDR3 is built from 13 residues. The V gene's germline CDR1 is MNHEY and CDR2 SMNVEV (reference sequence). V was cut by 5 bases and J by 3 bases, with 11 bases left in between. In DNA, the CDR3 is TGTGCCAGCAGTCCCAGGACTAACTACGAGCAGTACTTC. It translates to CASSPRTNYEQYF.